Listed below are T cell receptor beta chains from one sample, sequenced in a study of CD4 T cells in relation to SARS-CoV-2 and coronaviruses. The assay was immunoSEQ multiplex PCR, and TCRdb's table has in-frame clones only and misses some. The sample contains approximately 70,000 clones, 90% to 95% of which appear only once. The specimen was naive CD4+ T cells from PBMCs. These receptors came from a human donor in good health. The CDR3 runs from the conserved cysteine through the conserved F or W. Each record gives: J gene, clone size, D gene, V gene, CDR3 DNA, CDR3 protein. The D gene is left open where the match is weak. Rows may omit the clone size; those that give it use once, few, many or a size class.

TRBJ1-4 | . | TRBD1 | TRBV24-1 | TGTGCCACCAGTGAGGCCGGGACAGGGTATGAAAAACTGTTTTTT | CATSEAGTGYEKLFF
TRBJ2-5 | . | TRBD2 | TRBV12-5 | TGTGCTAGTGGTTTGTCCCGAGGCGGGGGGGAGACCCAGTACTTC | CASGLSRGGGETQYF
TRBJ2-1 | once | . | TRBV19 | TGTGCCAGTAGTGAATACGGGGCGGGGCAGTTCTTC | CASSEYGAGQFF
TRBJ2-7 | . | . | TRBV5-1 | TGCGCCAGCAGCTTGCGCCGGGGTTCCTACGAGCAGTACTTC | CASSLRRGSYEQYF
TRBJ2-7 | once | . | TRBV27 | TGTGCCAGCAGCCGACTGACCGGGACTCGATCCTACGAGCAGTACTTC | CASSRLTGTRSYEQYF
TRBJ2-2 | . | TRBD2 | TRBV19 | TGTGCCAGTAGTACCCAATTCTCGCGGGGGGTGACCGGGGAGCTGTTTTTT | CASSTQFSRGVTGELFF
TRBJ2-7 | . | TRBD2 | TRBV5-8 | TGTGCCAGCAGCCAGGGACTAGCGGACTACGAGCAGTACTTC | CASSQGLADYEQYF
TRBJ1-3 | . | . | TRBV10-1 | TGCGCCAGCAGTGAGTACTTTCTCCTAGGAAACACCATATATTTT | CASSEYFLLGNTIYF
TRBJ1-2 | . | . | TRBV7-2 | TGTGCCAGCAGCGAATTCCCTCCGGATGGCTACACCTTC | CASSEFPPDGYTF
TRBJ2-7 | . | . | TRBV19 | TGTGCCAGTAGTAGGACAGCCAACTCCTACGAGCAGTACTTC | CASSRTANSYEQYF
TRBJ1-5 | few | . | TRBV7-9 | TGTGCCAGCAGCCTTCAAGGGCAGCCCCAGCATTTT | CASSLQGQPQHF
TRBJ2-2 | . | . | TRBV7-3 | TGTGCCAGCAGCTCAACTCCCGCCACCGGGGAGCTGTTTTTT | CASSSTPATGELFF
TRBJ1-1 | . | TRBD1 | TRBV5-1 | TGCGCCAGCAGCCCGGACAGGGCAATGAACACTGAAGCTTTCTTT | CASSPDRAMNTEAFF
TRBJ1-5 | . | . | TRBV19 | TGTGCCAGTAGTAAGACAGCAGTTAGCAATCAGCCCCAGCATTTT | CASSKTAVSNQPQHF
TRBJ2-3 | . | TRBD2 | TRBV18 | TGTGCCAGCTCACCACTTACGGGAGGATCAGATACGCAGTATTTT | CASSPLTGGSDTQYF
TRBJ2-2 | . | . | TRBV11-2 | TGTGCCAGCAGCTTTGCAGGGACGCACACCGGGGAGCTGTTTTTT | CASSFAGTHTGELFF
TRBJ2-1 | once | . | TRBV11-3 | TGTGCCAGCAGCTTAGGGGGAGAGGTCTACAATGAGCAGTTCTTC | CASSLGGEVYNEQFF
TRBJ2-7 | . | . | TRBV18 | TGTGCCAGCTCACCATATGCCGATTCTGACAACTACGAGCAGTACTTC | CASSPYADSDNYEQYF